A selection of T cell receptor beta chains follows, all from one sample in a study of cytomegalovirus exposure and HLA in healthy donors. Clones were read by immunoSEQ multiplex PCR, and TCRdb kept only the in-frame ones, dropping some. The data show over 100,000 clones, more than 75% seen once. Sequences were obtained from PBMCs. These receptors originate from a woman between 25 and 40 years old in good health and CMV-seronegative. The CDR3 runs from the conserved cysteine through the conserved F or W. A D gene is named only where the DNA matches it firmly. The listing skips clone size in some rows; elsewhere it reads once, few, many or a size class.

d_call: TRBD1; clone_size: .; j_call: TRBJ2-7; v_call: TRBV25-1; cdr3_aa: CASSGGQGGSSYEQYF; cdr3_nt: TGTGCCAGCAGTGGGGGACAGGGGGGCAGCTCCTACGAGCAGTACTTC
d_call: TRBD2; clone_size: .; j_call: TRBJ2-3; v_call: TRBV4-1; cdr3_aa: CASSQGLAGFTDTQYF; cdr3_nt: TGCGCCAGCAGCCAAGGACTAGCGGGATTCACAGATACGCAGTATTTT
d_call: .; clone_size: .; j_call: TRBJ1-5; v_call: TRBV19; cdr3_aa: CASRKTDFQPQHF; cdr3_nt: TGTGCCAGTAGAAAAACAGATTTTCAGCCCCAGCATTTT
d_call: .; clone_size: .; j_call: TRBJ1-1; v_call: TRBV29-1; cdr3_aa: CSVDSGGLLGEAFF; cdr3_nt: TGCAGCGTTGACTCGGGAGGGTTATTAGGTGAAGCTTTCTTT
d_call: TRBD1; clone_size: .; j_call: TRBJ2-3; v_call: TRBV5-4; cdr3_aa: CASSLEQGGVDTQYF; cdr3_nt: TGTGCCAGCAGCTTGGAACAGGGGGGCGTAGATACGCAGTATTTT
d_call: TRBD2; clone_size: .; j_call: TRBJ2-2; v_call: TRBV5-4; cdr3_aa: CASSLGGRVVSPGELFF; cdr3_nt: TGTGCCAGCAGCTTGGGTGGGAGGGTCGTTTCCCCCGGGGAGCTGTTTTTT
d_call: TRBD1; clone_size: .; j_call: TRBJ1-4; v_call: TRBV6-5; cdr3_aa: CASSGTGNNEKLFF; cdr3_nt: TGTGCCAGCAGTGGGACAGGAAATAATGAAAAACTGTTTTTT
d_call: TRBD1; clone_size: .; j_call: TRBJ2-5; v_call: TRBV7-2; cdr3_aa: CASSLGDRVETQYF; cdr3_nt: TGTGCCAGCAGCTTAGGAGACAGGGTGGAGACCCAGTACTTC
d_call: TRBD2; clone_size: .; j_call: TRBJ2-1; v_call: TRBV5-4; cdr3_aa: CASSSPSGANEQFF; cdr3_nt: TGTGCCAGCAGCTCGCCTAGCGGGGCTAATGAGCAGTTCTTC
d_call: .; clone_size: .; j_call: TRBJ2-2; v_call: TRBV7-7; cdr3_aa: CASSQMGGITGELFF; cdr3_nt: TGTGCCAGCAGCCAAATGGGGGGTATCACCGGGGAGCTGTTTTTT
d_call: TRBD1; clone_size: .; j_call: TRBJ2-3; v_call: TRBV7-9; cdr3_aa: CASSSRTGVADTQYF; cdr3_nt: TGTGCCAGCAGCTCACGGACAGGGGTTGCAGATACGCAGTATTTT
d_call: .; clone_size: .; j_call: TRBJ2-7; v_call: TRBV5-4; cdr3_aa: CASSHAMVDEQYF; cdr3_nt: TGTGCCAGCAGCCACGCAATGGTAGACGAGCAGTACTTC
d_call: .; clone_size: .; j_call: TRBJ2-5; v_call: TRBV30; cdr3_aa: CAWSPEQETQYF; cdr3_nt: TGTGCCTGGAGTCCGGAGCAAGAGACCCAGTACTTC
d_call: .; clone_size: .; j_call: TRBJ1-3; v_call: TRBV4-3; cdr3_aa: CASSQGQSSGNTIYF; cdr3_nt: TGCGCCAGCAGCCAAGGACAAAGCTCTGGAAACACCATATATTTT
d_call: .; clone_size: .; j_call: TRBJ2-2; v_call: TRBV7-9; cdr3_aa: CSSSNDPGLRNTGELFF; cdr3_nt: TGTTCCAGCAGCAACGACCCGGGACTGCGGAACACCGGGGAGCTGTTTTTT
d_call: .; clone_size: few; j_call: TRBJ2-5; v_call: TRBV28; cdr3_aa: CASSIWEASLAAQTQYF; cdr3_nt: TGTGCCAGCAGCATATGGGAGGCCTCCCTCGCTGCGCAGACCCAGTACTTC
d_call: TRBD2; clone_size: .; j_call: TRBJ2-3; v_call: TRBV7-9; cdr3_aa: CASSPRLAGILTDTQYF; cdr3_nt: TGTGCCAGCAGCCCCCGGCTAGCGGGAATCCTCACAGATACGCAGTATTTT
d_call: TRBD2; clone_size: .; j_call: TRBJ2-7; v_call: TRBV4-2; cdr3_aa: CASSQTLAAYEQYF; cdr3_nt: TGTGCCAGCAGCCAAACCCTAGCGGCCTACGAGCAGTACTTC
d_call: .; clone_size: .; j_call: TRBJ1-2; v_call: TRBV5-3; cdr3_aa: CARTNPVTGGAGYCYTF; cdr3_nt: TGTGCCAGGACCAATCCGGTAACGGGAGGGGCAGGGTATTGCTACACCTTC
d_call: TRBD2; clone_size: .; j_call: TRBJ2-1; v_call: TRBV9; cdr3_aa: CASSVFGTSGLNEQFF; cdr3_nt: TGTGCCAGCAGCGTCTTTGGGACTAGCGGCCTCAATGAGCAGTTCTTC
d_call: TRBD1; clone_size: .; j_call: TRBJ1-2; v_call: TRBV19; cdr3_aa: CASRLTGGDYGYTF; cdr3_nt: TGTGCCAGTAGATTGACAGGGGGGGACTATGGCTACACCTTC
d_call: .; clone_size: .; j_call: TRBJ1-6; v_call: TRBV27; cdr3_aa: CASSPWRNSPLHF; cdr3_nt: TGTGCCAGCAGTCCGTGGCGGAATTCACCCCTCCACTTT
d_call: TRBD2; clone_size: few; j_call: TRBJ2-4; v_call: TRBV5-5; cdr3_aa: CASSLGVVTSGFRNIQYF; cdr3_nt: TGTGCCAGCAGCCTGGGGGTTGTGACTAGCGGCTTTAGGAACATTCAGTACTTC
d_call: .; clone_size: .; j_call: TRBJ2-7; v_call: TRBV18; cdr3_aa: CASSRPGHTYEQYF; cdr3_nt: TGTGCCAGCTCACGACCGGGACATACTTACGAGCAGTACTTC
d_call: TRBD2; clone_size: .; j_call: TRBJ2-3; v_call: TRBV19; cdr3_aa: CASTLTSGYTDTQYF; cdr3_nt: TGTGCCAGTACCCTGACTAGCGGCTACACAGATACGCAGTATTTT
d_call: .; clone_size: .; j_call: TRBJ1-3; v_call: TRBV28; cdr3_aa: CASSFGWSGNTIYF; cdr3_nt: TGTGCCAGCAGTTTCGGGTGGTCTGGAAACACCATATATTTT
d_call: .; clone_size: .; j_call: TRBJ1-1; v_call: TRBV7-9; cdr3_aa: CASSYLRALNTEAFF; cdr3_nt: TGTGCCAGCAGCTATCTCAGGGCCCTGAACACTGAAGCTTTCTTT
d_call: TRBD1; clone_size: .; j_call: TRBJ2-7; v_call: TRBV7-6; cdr3_aa: CASSTRDREEQYF; cdr3_nt: TGTGCCAGCAGCACCAGGGACAGGGAAGAGCAGTACTTC
d_call: .; clone_size: .; j_call: TRBJ1-1; v_call: TRBV10-3; cdr3_aa: CAISETEMNTEAFF; cdr3_nt: TGTGCCATCAGTGAGACCGAGATGAACACTGAAGCTTTCTTT
d_call: TRBD1; clone_size: .; j_call: TRBJ1-5; v_call: TRBV10-1; cdr3_aa: CASSYVTGPTNQPQHF; cdr3_nt: TGCGCCAGCAGTTACGTGACAGGGCCCACAAATCAGCCCCAGCATTTT
d_call: TRBD2; clone_size: .; j_call: TRBJ2-1; v_call: TRBV18; cdr3_aa: CASSPFRGASGGSDDAGSYNEQFF; cdr3_nt: TGTGCCAGCTCCCCTTTCCGAGGGGCTAGCGGGGGGTCGGACGATGCCGGGTCCTACAATGAGCAGTTCTTC
d_call: TRBD1; clone_size: .; j_call: TRBJ1-2; v_call: TRBV28; cdr3_aa: CASSLSNRGHGNTF; cdr3_nt: TGTGCCAGCAGTTTATCGAACAGGGGGCATGGCAACACCTTC
d_call: .; clone_size: few; j_call: TRBJ1-3; v_call: TRBV7-8; cdr3_aa: CASSPLRSPLSGNTIYF; cdr3_nt: TGTGCCAGCAGCCCCCTCAGGTCCCCCCTCTCTGGAAACACCATATATTTT
d_call: .; clone_size: .; j_call: TRBJ2-1; v_call: TRBV6-5; cdr3_aa: CASSSFARSSYNEQFF; cdr3_nt: TGTGCCAGCAGTTCGTTCGCCCGGAGCTCCTACAATGAGCAGTTCTTC
d_call: TRBD1; clone_size: .; j_call: TRBJ2-2; v_call: TRBV25-1; cdr3_aa: CARWTGLNTGELFF; cdr3_nt: TGTGCCAGGTGGACAGGTTTGAACACCGGGGAGCTGTTTTTT
d_call: TRBD1; clone_size: .; j_call: TRBJ2-7; v_call: TRBV7-8; cdr3_aa: CASSPLTGQACEQYF; cdr3_nt: TGTGCCAGCAGCCCCCTGACGGGACAGGCCTGCGAGCAGTACTTC
d_call: TRBD1; clone_size: once; j_call: TRBJ1-2; v_call: TRBV4-3; cdr3_aa: CASSQDILVRQGAYYGYTF; cdr3_nt: TGCGCCAGCAGCCAAGATATCCTGGTGCGTCAGGGGGCTTACTATGGCTACACCTTC
d_call: TRBD2; clone_size: .; j_call: TRBJ2-1; v_call: TRBV5-1; cdr3_aa: CASSLWREYNEQFF; cdr3_nt: TGCGCCAGCAGCTTGTGGCGGGAGTACAATGAGCAGTTCTTC
d_call: TRBD1; clone_size: .; j_call: TRBJ2-6; v_call: TRBV28; cdr3_aa: CASSHKTGRSGANVLTF; cdr3_nt: TGTGCCAGCAGCCACAAGACAGGGCGCTCTGGGGCCAACGTCCTGACTTTC
d_call: .; clone_size: .; j_call: TRBJ1-5; v_call: TRBV6-6; cdr3_aa: CASSYLQGNQPQHF; cdr3_nt: TGTGCCAGCAGTTACCTCCAGGGGAATCAGCCCCAGCATTTT
d_call: .; clone_size: .; j_call: TRBJ2-7; v_call: TRBV29-1; cdr3_aa: CSVTLDFPYEQYF; cdr3_nt: TGCAGCGTCACCCTGGACTTTCCCTACGAGCAGTACTTC
d_call: .; clone_size: .; j_call: TRBJ2-7; v_call: TRBV7-9; cdr3_aa: CASSSSRAISFSYEQYF; cdr3_nt: TGTGCCAGCAGCTCCAGCAGGGCTATAAGTTTTTCCTACGAGCAGTACTTC
d_call: TRBD1; clone_size: .; j_call: TRBJ1-2; v_call: TRBV18; cdr3_aa: CASSDRVGYTF; cdr3_nt: TGTGCCAGCTCAGACAGGGTTGGCTACACCTTC
d_call: TRBD2; clone_size: .; j_call: TRBJ2-7; v_call: TRBV9; cdr3_aa: CASSVEDGGASYEQYF; cdr3_nt: TGTGCCAGCAGCGTAGAGGACGGGGGGGCCTCCTACGAGCAGTACTTC
d_call: TRBD2; clone_size: .; j_call: TRBJ2-1; v_call: TRBV4-3; cdr3_aa: CASSQDLLAGVNEQFF; cdr3_nt: TGCGCCAGCAGCCAAGATCTTCTAGCGGGCGTCAATGAGCAGTTCTTC
d_call: TRBD1; clone_size: .; j_call: TRBJ2-4; v_call: TRBV6-4; cdr3_aa: CASSLGQGGLEAKNIQYF; cdr3_nt: TGTGCCAGCAGTCTCGGACAGGGTGGGCTAGAGGCCAAAAACATTCAGTACTTC
d_call: TRBD2; clone_size: .; j_call: TRBJ2-3; v_call: TRBV7-8; cdr3_aa: CASSLAYGREALLSTDTQYF; cdr3_nt: TGTGCCAGCAGCTTAGCGTATGGGCGGGAGGCCCTCCTAAGCACAGATACGCAGTATTTT
d_call: .; clone_size: .; j_call: TRBJ1-5; v_call: TRBV28; cdr3_aa: CASRLGDQPQHF; cdr3_nt: TGTGCCAGCAGATTAGGAGATCAGCCCCAGCATTTT